The 22 T cell receptor gamma chains below were found in one sample sequenced in a study of Vδ1+ human thymocytes. Extracted RNA was reverse transcribed into cDNA. The CDR3 regions were amplified by multiplex PCR from V-gene primers to a constant-region primer. TCRdb made new clone calls on the multiplex PCR reads using CATT. The table lists tens of thousands of gamma-chain clones, 20% of them singletons, with about 2% in the top ten. Their recognized antigens are unknown. Overall study findings and caveats: In the thymus, TRG and TRD repertoires looked highly polyclonal with Gaussian CDR3 lengths.

Sequenced: Vdelta1+ gamma-delta thymocytes from the thymus. Regarding subset: FACS-sorted CD3+ TCRalphabeta- TCRVdelta1+ TCRVdelta2- thymocytes. The receptors originated from a girl less than two years old who had congenital heart surgery.

This clone was picked up a small number of times. Relative to the germline gene, one junction end is altered; a read error may explain this. Other nucleotide sequences in the sample specify the same CDR3. The rearrangement joins TRGV9 to TRGJ1 or TRGJ2. There are 13 residues in the CDR3. Germline lookup yields CDR1 GITISATS and CDR2 ISYDGTV (reference sequence). The CDR3 nucleotides read TGCGCCTTGTGGGAAGAAAATTATTATAAGAAACTCTTT. Amino acids: CALWEENYYKKLF.

This clone turned up a few times. The chain employs TRGV2 and TRGJ1 or TRGJ2. This CDR3 is 12 amino acids long. With V trimmed by 4 bases and J by 12 bases, 12 bases remained unmatched. CDR1 and CDR2 (germline): EGSNGY, YDSYNSKV. This CDR3 is CATWDDRRVKLF. The CDR3 DNA reads TGTGCCACCTGGGATGATCGTCGCGTGAAACTCTTT.

In its sample, this clone ranks as medium-sized. The same CDR3 can be traced to other DNA sequences in this sample. This sequence joins TRGV9 and TRGJ1 or TRGJ2. Germline values: CDR1 GITISATS, CDR2 ISYDGTV (reference sequence). V shed 2 bases and J 7 bases; nucleotides not matched to a gene: 2. CDR3 length: 11 amino acids. The CDR3 nucleotides are TGTGCCTTGTGGGAGGGCTATAAGAAACTCTTT. Its translation: CALWEGYKKLF.

This clone was counted between two and nine times. This same CDR3 is encoded by further DNA sequences in the sample. This chain links TRGV9 with TRGJ1 or TRGJ2. Unmatched junction bases numbered 4, after V lost 2 bases and J lost 3 bases. In germline, CDR1 is GITISATS, CDR2 ISYDGTV (reference sequence). This CDR3 contains 13 residues. Here the CDR3 reads CALWEAIYYKKLF. In DNA, the CDR3 is TGTGCCTTGTGGGAGGCCATTTATTATAAGAAACTCTTT.

The rearrangement uses TRGV2 and TRGJ1 or TRGJ2. The V gene's germline CDR1 is EGSNGY and CDR2 YDSYNSKV. Trimming removed 3 bases from V and 13 bases from J; junction bases left unmatched: 9. The CDR3 has 11 residues. The CDR3, as DNA: TGTGCCACCTGGGACAAATCCGCCAAACTCTTT. Translation gives CATWDKSAKLF.

The chain carries TRGV4 and TRGJ1 or TRGJ2. After removal of 2 bases from V and 2 bases from J, the junction contained 6 bases not matched to a gene. The CDR3 sequence is 14 residues long. Germline lookup yields CDR1 EGSTGY and CDR2 YDSYTSSV. DNA for the CDR3: TGTGCCACCTGGGATGCGGGGCATTATTATAAGAAACTCTTT. Translation: CATWDAGHYYKKLF.

This clone has a handful of counts. This may come from a read error, since a much larger clone is one base off. The rearrangement joins TRGV9 to TRGJ1 or TRGJ2. Germline V lookup: CDR1 GITISATS, CDR2 ISYDGTV (reference sequence). The CDR3 covers 13 residues. Germline trimming cut 0 bases from V and 6 bases from J; bases unmatched to any gene: 5. Written as DNA, the CDR3 is TGTGCCTTGTGGGAGGTGCAGGTTTATAAGAAACTCTTT. The encoded protein is CALWEVQVYKKLF.

This clone was picked up a small number of times. A clone one base away is much larger, so this may be a read error. This chain links TRGV2 with TRGJ1 or TRGJ2. The CDR3 contains 13 residues. CDR1 and CDR2 (germline): EGSNGY, YDSYNSKV. V shed 0 bases and J 6 bases; nucleotides not matched to a gene: 5. Here the CDR3 DNA reads TGTGCCACCTGGGACGGGCGGATTTATAAGAAACTCTTT. It is translated as CATWDGRIYKKLF.

This clone occurred a few times. The V gene is TRGV3, the J gene TRGJP2. Germline CDR1 is VTNTFY and CDR2 is YDVSTARD (reference sequence). Unmatched junction bases numbered 11, after V lost 3 bases and J lost 4 bases. The CDR3 contains 16 residues. The CDR3 DNA reads TGTGCCACCTGGGACGGGCGTGGGTTTAGTGATTGGATCAAGACGTTT. Amino acid sequence: CATWDGRGFSDWIKTF.

This chain connects TRGV9 to TRGJ1 or TRGJ2. The V segment lost 0 bases and the J segment 13 bases; nucleotides outside the gene matches: 18. The CDR3 sequence is 15 residues long. CDR1 and CDR2 from the germline V gene are GITISATS and ISYDGTV (reference sequence). CDR3 sequence (DNA): TGTGCCTTGTGGGAGGTGCAACCGCCCGCGGTGGCAAAACTCTTT. Its protein is CALWEVQPPAVAKLF.

This clone was recorded a few times. Other DNA sequences from this sample encode an identical CDR3 as well. The gene calls are TRGV9 and TRGJ1 or TRGJ2. The ends lost 5 bases at V and 3 bases at J; junction bases unmatched: 4. CDR1 is GITISATS and CDR2 is ISYDGTV in the germline V gene (reference sequence). This CDR3 has 12 residues. The CDR3 spells CALWVLYYKKLF. As DNA, the CDR3 is TGTGCCTTGTGGGTCCTTTATTATAAGAAACTCTTT.

This clone is medium-sized (0.01 to 0.1%). J is TRGJ1 or TRGJ2 and V is TRGV9. V lost 4 bases and J lost 4; bases outside the gene matches: 1. Germline V gives CDR1 GITISATS, CDR2 ISYDGTV (reference sequence). The CDR3 extends over 11 amino acids. Written as DNA, the CDR3 is TGTGCCTTGTGGGAATATTATAAGAAACTCTTT. It translates to CALWEYYKKLF.

This rearrangement joins TRGV2 to TRGJ1 or TRGJ2. Trimming took 3 bases from V and 9 from J; bases not matched to a gene: 11. Germline loops: CDR1 EGSNGY, CDR2 YDSYNSKV. The CDR3 consists of 13 residues. CDR3 in DNA: TGTGCCACCTGGGACACCCTCCGGCGTAAGAAACTCTTT. Encoded protein: CATWDTLRRKKLF.

The rearrangement joins TRGV2 to TRGJ1 or TRGJ2. After removal of 0 bases from V and 3 bases from J, the junction contained 14 bases not matched to a gene. The CDR3 consists of 17 residues. Germline assignment: CDR1 EGSNGY and CDR2 YDSYNSKV. For the CDR3, the DNA is TGTGCCACCTGGGACGGGGCCATTATGGCTCCTTATTATAAGAAACTCTTT. This translates into CATWDGAIMAPYYKKLF.

This clone has only a few counts. The V call is TRGV3, the J call TRGJ1 or TRGJ2. Germline CDR1 VTNTFY, CDR2 YDVSTARD (reference sequence). V lost 0 bases, J lost 4 bases, and 6 bases stayed unmatched. The CDR3 length is 14 residues. DNA of the CDR3: TGTGCCACCTGGGACAGGCTGGTCTATTATAAGAAACTCTTT. As protein: CATWDRLVYYKKLF.

A word on this clone: Other DNA sequences in the sample encode the same CDR3. The gene calls are TRGV9 and TRGJ1 or TRGJ2. Germline V gives CDR1 GITISATS, CDR2 ISYDGTV (reference sequence). The J segment lost 7 bases and the V segment lost 1 base, leaving 4 bases of the junction unmatched. CDR3 length: 12 residues. The chain's CDR3 is CALWEVRYKKLF. CDR3 coding DNA: TGTGCCTTGTGGGAGGTAAGGTATAAGAAACTCTTT.

Turning to this clone: A clone one base away is much larger, so this may be a read error. Other nucleotide sequences in the sample specify the same CDR3. This sequence joins TRGV2 and TRGJ1 or TRGJ2. CDR1 is EGSNGY and CDR2 is YDSYNSKV in the germline V gene. The CDR3 totals 12 residues. Trimming at V came to 4 bases and at J to 4 bases, leaving 4 bases not matched to a gene. CDR3 DNA sequence: TGTGCCACCTGGGAGAGGTATTATAAGAAACTCTTT. Amino acid sequence: CATWERYYKKLF.

This clone was counted only a few times. This rearrangement joins TRGV8 to TRGJ1 or TRGJ2. CDR3 length equals 11 residues. Looked up from germline, CDR1 is VENAVY and CDR2 is YDSYNSRV. V shed 5 bases and J 10 bases; nucleotides not matched to a gene: 8. CDR3 nucleotides: TGTGCCACCTGGGTTTTGGGGAAGAAACTCTTT. Its protein product is CATWVLGKKLF.

This clone has only a few counts. The chain uses TRGV9 and TRGJ1 or TRGJ2. This CDR3 has 14 residues. The V gene's germline CDR1 is GITISATS and CDR2 ISYDGTV (reference sequence). Trimming took 4 bases from V and 7 from J; bases not matched to a gene: 13. The CDR3 sequence is CALWDPATRYKKLF. CDR3 nucleotide sequence: TGTGCCTTGTGGGATCCTGCCACTAGGTATAAGAAACTCTTT.

V gene TRGV3 combines with J gene TRGJ1 or TRGJ2. This CDR3 has 14 amino acids. The V and J ends lost 0 bases and 2 bases, in that order; junction bases with no gene match: 4. From germline, CDR1 is VTNTFY and CDR2 YDVSTARD (reference sequence). CDR3 loop: CATWDRTHYYKKLF. For the CDR3, the DNA is TGTGCCACCTGGGACAGGACCCATTATTATAAGAAACTCTTT.

This clone was found a few times. Other nucleotide sequences from this sample produce the same CDR3. The chain employs TRGV2 and TRGJP2. Germline V gene lookup returns CDR1 EGSNGY and CDR2 YDSYNSKV. The trim removed 0 bases at V and 3 bases at J, leaving 7 bases unmatched. The CDR3 has 16 residues. CDR3 bases: TGTGCCACCTGGGACGGGCGGGGAGGTAGTGATTGGATCAAGACGTTT. This translates into CATWDGRGGSDWIKTF.

This chain joins TRGV3 and TRGJ1 or TRGJ2. The V gene end was trimmed by 0 bases and the J gene end by 1 base; junction bases not matched to a gene: 9. The CDR3 sequence is 16 residues long. Germline loops: CDR1 VTNTFY, CDR2 YDVSTARD (reference sequence). The DNA for the CDR3 is TGTGCCACCTGGGACAGGACCCAAATTAATTATTATAAGAAACTCTTT. Translation: CATWDRTQINYYKKLF.